The rows below give T cell receptor beta chains drawn from one sample of a study of blood T cell repertoires in COVID-19. TCRdb's table, derived via immunoSEQ multiplex PCR, lists solely in-frame clones and lacks some. In the table there are 75,000 to 95,000 clones, more than 70% of which are singletons. The sequenced sample consisted of peripheral blood. Source of these receptors: a woman of 80 years or more with acute or convalescent COVID-19. Each CDR3 is given with its conserved first and last residue. D genes are given only for firm matches. Expanded clones get a size class; other rows say once, few or many, or leave the size out.

clone_size	v_call	d_call	j_call	cdr3_nt	cdr3_aa
few	TRBV28	TRBD1	TRBJ1-1	TGTGCCAGCAGTTTCTTAACAGGGGGAATTAGTGGGACTGAAGCTTTCTTT	CASSFLTGGISGTEAFF
.	TRBV4-3	.	TRBJ2-5	TGCGCCAGCAGCCAAGAGATGGGGCAGCAAGAGACCCAGTACTTC	CASSQEMGQQETQYF
.	TRBV11-1	.	TRBJ1-2	TGTGCCAGCAGCATTACCCAGGGCACTAACTATGGCTACACCTTC	CASSITQGTNYGYTF
.	TRBV3-1/TRBV3-2	TRBD1	TRBJ1-2	TGTGCCAGCAGCCCTGTAACTTCACAGGGGGCCCATGGCTACACCTTC	CASSPVTSQGAHGYTF
.	TRBV18	TRBD1	TRBJ2-1	TGTGCCAGCTCACCCCCCGGGACAGGGAGGGCGAATGAGCAGTTCTTC	CASSPPGTGRANEQFF
once	TRBV6-2/TRBV6-3	.	TRBJ1-2	TGTGCCAGCAGTAGCGACGGAAACTATGGCTACACCTTC	CASSSDGNYGYTF
.	TRBV7-2	.	TRBJ2-1	TGTGCCAGCAGCTTAGGTCCCTCCAATGAGCAGTTCTTC	CASSLGPSNEQFF
.	TRBV9	TRBD2	TRBJ2-1	TGTGCCAGCAGCGGCACTAGCGGGGTGACCTACAATGAGCAGTTCTTC	CASSGTSGVTYNEQFF
.	TRBV9	TRBD1	TRBJ1-1	TGTGCCAGCAGCCCCCGACAGGGGCTACCCTTGGACACTGAAGCTTTCTTT	CASSPRQGLPLDTEAFF
.	TRBV19	TRBD1	TRBJ1-2	TGTGCCAGTAGTATTCTACAGGGGGGGAACTATGGCTACACCTTC	CASSILQGGNYGYTF
.	TRBV6-1	TRBD1	TRBJ1-2	TGTGCCAGCAGTGAACAGGGGGTTGCCTATGGCTACACCTTC	CASSEQGVAYGYTF
.	TRBV14	.	TRBJ2-6	TGTGCCAGCAGTAGCAGGGGCCTACTCTCTGGGGCCAACGTCCTGACTTTC	CASSSRGLLSGANVLTF
.	TRBV23-1	TRBD1	TRBJ2-6	TGCGCCAGCAGAGACAGGGGGCAATCTGGGGCCAACGTCCTGACTTTC	CASRDRGQSGANVLTF
.	TRBV5-1	TRBD2	TRBJ2-7	TGCGCCAGCAGCTTGGGGGCTAGCGGGAGCGTTACCTACGAGCAGTACTTC	CASSLGASGSVTYEQYF
once	TRBV4-1	TRBD2	TRBJ2-1	TGCGCCAGCAGTCGGACTAGCGGGGGGGGATACAATGAGCAGTTCTTC	CASSRTSGGGYNEQFF
.	TRBV7-2	.	TRBJ2-7	TGTGCCAGCAGCTTACCAGCAGGTTTTGCCGAGCAGTACTTC	CASSLPAGFAEQYF
few	TRBV5-1	.	TRBJ1-2	TGCGCCAGCAGCTCCACAGGGAACTATGGCTACACCTTC	CASSSTGNYGYTF
.	TRBV3-1/TRBV3-2	TRBD1	TRBJ1-2	TGTGCCAGCAGCCCCCAGGGGGCCCCTCTGGGCTACACCTTC	CASSPQGAPLGYTF
few	TRBV5-5	.	TRBJ2-3	TGTGCCAGCAGGCGACAAGCCACAGATACGCAGTATTTT	CASRRQATDTQYF
.	TRBV24-1	.	TRBJ1-2	TGTGCCACCAGTGATTCCGGGGGTGGCTCCTATGGCTACACCTTC	CATSDSGGGSYGYTF
.	TRBV15	.	TRBJ2-1	TGTGCCACCAGCAGCCGGGACACCAATGAGCAGTTCTTC	CATSSRDTNEQFF
medium-sized	TRBV5-4	TRBD1	TRBJ1-2	TGTGCCAGCAGCATAGAGGGACAGGGCTCCTTCTATGGCTACACCTTC	CASSIEGQGSFYGYTF